Each of the 29 T cell receptor beta chains below was sequenced from the same sample in a study of blood T cells in healthy people across ages. Primed by a sample-barcoded 5' primer and a J-beta primer mix, a second PCR proceeded for 7 to 11 cycles. TCRdb reprocessed the 5' RACE reads via MiXCR and lists one record per CDR3 protein. The profile shows approximately 820,000 distinct CDR3 sequences, under 45% of them singletons. The specimen was blood. Source of these receptors: a man between 60 and 75 years old in good health.

In its sample, this clonotype was seen a few times. V and J are TRBV3-1 and TRBJ2-1, with D perhaps matching TRBD2 (6 bases). Germline V gene lookup returns CDR1 LGHDT and CDR2 YNNKEL (reference sequence). The length of the CDR3 is 16 residues. Between the trimmed V and J ends, which lost 3 bases and 0 bases, there was a span of 12 bases. CDR3 in DNA: TGTGCCAGCAGCCAGGCGGGACGGCTCTCCTACAATGAGCAGTTCTTC. Translating it yields CASSQAGRLSYNEQFF.

J is TRBJ2-7 and V is TRBV27; 7 positions agree with TRBD1. Per the germline V gene, CDR1 is MNHEY and CDR2 is SMNVEV (reference sequence). V trimming: 10 bases; J trimming: 5 bases; junction bases outside the gene matches: 8. This CDR3 is 12 amino acids long. This chain's CDR3 is CATMTGLNEQYF. CDR3 in DNA: TGTGCCACCATGACAGGGTTGAACGAGCAGTACTTC.

V usage is TRBV15 and J usage is TRBJ2-1, with D uncertain. The V gene's germline CDR1 is LNHNV and CDR2 YYDKDF (reference sequence). The V end lost 1 base, the J end lost 3 bases, and 7 bases lay between the germline ends. This CDR3 has 14 residues. CDR3 region: CATSRGSGYNEQFF. CDR3 nucleotide sequence: TGTGCCACCAGCAGAGGGTCGGGCTACAATGAGCAGTTCTTC.

This clonotype was counted ten times or more. The chain has TRBV27 and TRBJ2-7, with 10 bases aligning to TRBD2. The CDR3 extends over 16 amino acids. The J segment lost 1 base and the V segment lost 6 bases, leaving 9 bases of the junction unmatched. The V gene's germline CDR1 is MNHEY and CDR2 SMNVEV (reference sequence). CDR3 loop: CASSSSLAGVSYEQYF. The DNA of the CDR3 is TGTGCCAGCAGCTCATCTCTAGCGGGGGTGTCCTACGAGCAGTACTTC.

The rearrangement links TRBV27 to TRBJ1-4; D is unclear. Trimming took 0 bases from V and 2 from J, leaving 7 bases between them. Germline lookup yields CDR1 MNHEY and CDR2 SMNVEV (reference sequence). The CDR3 extends over 15 amino acids. The CDR3 loop is CASSLSGFTNEKLFF. CDR3 bases: TGTGCCAGCAGTTTATCCGGGTTTACTAATGAAAAACTGTTTTTT.

This clonotype was recorded at least ten times. The rearrangement uses TRBV12-3 or TRBV12-4 and TRBJ2-7; the D is unclear. CDR3 length: 12 amino acids. Between the trimmed V and J ends, which lost 5 bases and 6 bases, there was a span of 11 bases. The CDR3 loop is CASSPTPSEQYF. Written as DNA, the CDR3 is TGTGCCAGCAGTCCCACTCCTAGCGAGCAGTACTTC.

This clonotype was counted a few times. The genes are TRBV29-1 and TRBJ1-2; 7 bases are shared with TRBD1. CDR3 length: 11 amino acids. Per germline, CDR1 SQVTM and CDR2 ANQGSEA. Trimming at V came to 5 bases and at J to 6 bases, leaving 3 bases not matched to a gene. The CDR3 loop reads CSVKGADGYTF. In DNA form, the CDR3 reads TGCAGCGTTAAGGGGGCGGATGGCTACACCTTC.

This clonotype was counted at least ten times. The gene calls are TRBV5-1 and TRBJ1-2; TRBD1 might be the D (6 bases). Germline CDR1 SGHRS, CDR2 YFSETQ. The CDR3 loop spans 13 amino acids. V lost 4 bases and J lost 5, with 12 bases in between. The CDR3 DNA reads as TGCGCCAGCAGCGCCGGACAGCTATATGGCTACACCTTC. It translates to CASSAGQLYGYTF.

The chain is built from TRBV7-9 and TRBJ2-1; tentatively, D is TRBD1 (5 bases). Per germline, CDR1 SEHNR and CDR2 FQNEAQ (reference sequence). V lost 10 bases and J 2 bases, leaving 12 bases between the germline ends. The CDR3 extends over 13 amino acids. The CDR3 DNA follows: TGTGCCACCGAGGACAATACCTACAATGAGCAGTTCTTC. Translated: CATEDNTYNEQFF.

The chain couples TRBV28 to TRBJ2-6; perhaps TRBD1 as D (6 bases). The CDR3 covers 16 residues. Trimming shortened V by 7 bases and J by 0 bases, and 13 bases separated the two germline ends. The germline V gene encodes CDR1 MDHEN and CDR2 SYDVKM. The DNA of the CDR3 is TGTGCCAGCACGGGACACACAATCTCTGGGGCCAACGTCCTGACTTTC. This encodes CASTGHTISGANVLTF. Variable domain in full (rest from reference TRBV28 and TRBJ2-6): DVKVTQSSRYLVKRTGEKVFLECVQDMDHENMFWYRQDPGLGLRLIYFSYDVKMKEKGDIPEGYSVSREKKERFSLILESASTNQTSMYLCASTGHTISGANVLTFGAGSRLTVL.

This clonotype was detected a few times. The chain combines TRBV29-1 with TRBJ2-3, with TRBD2 as a possible D gene (7 bases). The V end was cut by 5 bases, the J end by 2 bases, with 23 bases between. In germline, CDR1 is SQVTM, CDR2 ANQGSEA. The CDR3 covers 17 residues. The CDR3 DNA reads as TGCAGCGTTCTTCCGTTCACTCGCGGGGGCAACACAGATACGCAGTATTTT. This gives the protein CSVLPFTRGGNTDTQYF.

V usage is TRBV7-8 and J usage is TRBJ1-5; 7 positions match TRBD1. This CDR3 is built from 14 residues. The ends lost 1 base at V and 7 bases at J; junction bases unmatched: 4. Germline CDR1 is SGHVS and CDR2 is FQNEAQ. The CDR3 sequence is CASSLDTGEQPQHF. CDR3 nucleotides: TGTGCCAGCAGCTTAGATACAGGGGAACAGCCCCAGCATTTT.

V and J are TRBV12-3 or TRBV12-4 and TRBJ1-5; no firm D call. This CDR3 is built from 15 residues. V was cut by 8 bases and J by 0 bases, with 14 bases left in between. The CDR3: CASSRRVGSNQPQHF. The CDR3 region has the DNA TGTGCCAGCTCAAGAAGGGTGGGTAGCAATCAGCCCCAGCATTTT.

The chain links TRBV6-6 to TRBJ2-3, with TRBD2 as a possible D gene (5 bases). From germline, CDR1 is MNHNY and CDR2 SVGAGI (reference sequence). Trimming removed 6 bases from V and 3 bases from J, with 22 bases in between. The CDR3 covers 17 residues. CDR3 coding DNA: TGTGCCAGCAGGGAGGTTGTGACTGAAAAGGTGACAGATACGCAGTATTTT. Translating gives CASREVVTEKVTDTQYF.

The chain carries TRBV27 and TRBJ2-7, with 8 positions matching TRBD1. The V segment lost 4 bases and the J segment 2 bases; nucleotides outside the gene matches: 13. Germline assignment: CDR1 MNHEY and CDR2 SMNVEV (reference sequence). CDR3 length equals 17 residues. In nucleotides, the CDR3 is TGTGCCAGCAGTTCTCTCCTGACAGGGGATACAACCTACGAGCAGTACTTC. This gives the protein CASSSLLTGDTTYEQYF.

The chain couples TRBV29-1 to TRBJ2-5; 9 bases fit TRBD1. This CDR3 is built from 14 residues. Losses at the gene ends were 3 bases for V and 7 bases for J; bases not matched to a gene: 9. Germline V lookup: CDR1 SQVTM, CDR2 ANQGSEA. For the CDR3, the DNA is TGCAGCGTTGAGAGGACAGGGGTGGGGGGGACCCAGTACTTC. It translates to CSVERTGVGGTQYF. Combining the CDR3 with reference TRBV29-1 and TRBJ2-5 gives the whole variable domain SAVISQKPSRDICQRGTSLTIQCQVDSQVTMMFWYRQQPGQSLTLIATANQGSEATYESGFVIDKFPISRPNLTFSTLTVSNMSPEDSSIYLCSVERTGVGGTQYFGPGTRLLVL.

The V gene is TRBV20-1, the J gene TRBJ2-7, with TRBD2 identical over 13 bases. J lost 2 bases, V lost 7 bases, and 8 bases had no gene match. From germline, CDR1 is DFQATT and CDR2 SNEGSKA (reference sequence). This CDR3 has 15 residues. CDR3 sequence: CSVTGTSGETYEQYF. CDR3 DNA sequence: TGCAGTGTTACTGGGACTAGCGGGGAAACCTACGAGCAGTACTTC.

V and J are TRBV29-1 and TRBJ1-2, with TRBD1 matching 7 bases. Germline-derived CDR1 and CDR2 are SQVTM and ANQGSEA. This CDR3 has 12 residues. The ends lost 3 bases at V and 7 bases at J; junction bases unmatched: 5. CDR3 residues: CSVELTGAGYTF. The CDR3 nucleotides are TGCAGCGTTGAGTTAACAGGGGCTGGCTACACCTTC.

The genes are TRBV6-5 and TRBJ2-5, with D perhaps TRBD1 (5 bases). Germline V lookup: CDR1 MNHEY, CDR2 SVGAGI. V shed 3 bases and J shed 1 base, with 12 bases lying between them. CDR3 length: 15 residues. CDR3 nucleotides: TGTGCCAGCAGTTATCAGGGAAACGTCCAAGAGACCCAGTACTTC. This codes for CASSYQGNVQETQYF.

This clonotype was recorded at least ten times. The gene calls are TRBV5-1 and TRBJ2-7, with 9 bases matching TRBD1. The germline V gene has CDR1 SGHRS and CDR2 YFSETQ. The CDR3 length is 13 residues. The V and J ends lost 3 bases and 2 bases, in that order; junction bases with no gene match: 0. In nucleotides, the CDR3 is TGCGCCAGCAGCTGGGACAGGGCCTACGAGCAGTACTTC. Protein: CASSWDRAYEQYF.

V is TRBV20-1 and J is TRBJ1-1, with TRBD1 matching 8 bases. Germline trimming cut 5 bases from V and 11 bases from J; bases unmatched to any gene: 13. Germline lookup yields CDR1 DFQATT and CDR2 SNEGSKA (reference sequence). The CDR3 length is 13 residues. CDR3 protein: CSAPVPGQVRAFF. The CDR3 nucleotides read TGCAGTGCTCCAGTCCCGGGACAGGTTCGGGCTTTCTTT.

This clonotype was detected only a few times. This sequence joins TRBV7-2 and TRBJ2-1; D possibly uses TRBD1 or TRBD2 (5 bases each). V shed 5 bases and J shed 4 bases, with 15 bases lying between them. The CDR3 covers 15 residues. CDR1 SGHTA and CDR2 FQGNSA come from the germline V gene. CDR3 sequence (DNA): TGTGCCAGCAGCCCTTCGCAGGGAGCTTACAATGAGCAGTTCTTC. It yields the protein CASSPSQGAYNEQFF.

The chain employs TRBV27 and TRBJ2-4, with D unresolved. The germline V gene has CDR1 MNHEY and CDR2 SMNVEV (reference sequence). The germline V and J ends were trimmed by 3 bases and 6 bases, with 9 bases remaining between them. CDR3 length: 13 amino acids. CDR3: CASSFNWRNIQYF. For the CDR3, the DNA is TGTGCCAGCAGTTTTAATTGGAGAAACATTCAGTACTTC.

This clonotype was found a few times. CDR3 nucleotides: TGCGCCAGCAGCCAAGATCCAGGGGGATGGGAGCAGTACTTC. Encoded protein: CASSQDPGGWEQYF. The chain combines TRBV4-3 with TRBJ2-7, with 7 nucleotides matching TRBD1. V lost 0 bases, J lost 7 bases, and 6 bases stayed unmatched. This CDR3 has 14 amino acids. Germline CDR1 reads LGHNA; CDR2 reads YSLEER.

The chain joins TRBV20-1 to TRBJ2-4; TRBD2 agrees at 8 bases. In germline, CDR1 is DFQATT, CDR2 SNEGSKA (reference sequence). The CDR3 sequence is 14 residues long. V dropped 7 bases and J dropped 0; count of bases not matched to a gene: 5. The CDR3 spells CSGAGGGAKNIQYF. CDR3 nucleotides: TGCAGTGGGGCCGGGGGGGGAGCCAAAAACATTCAGTACTTC.

The chain has TRBV20-1 and TRBJ2-5; D possibly corresponds to TRBD2 (7 bases). V was trimmed by 6 bases and J by 5 bases, leaving 16 bases between them. The CDR3 sequence is 13 residues long. Germline CDR1 and CDR2: DFQATT and SNEGSKA (reference sequence). The CDR3 region has the DNA TGCAGTGCACGTGATAGGGGGGGCGAGACCCAGTACTTC. Translating gives CSARDRGGETQYF.

The rearrangement links TRBV27 to TRBJ1-6; no firm D call. The CDR3 contains 14 residues. The V end was cut by 6 bases, the J end by 2 bases, with 8 bases between. CDR1 and CDR2 from the germline V gene are MNHEY and SMNVEV (reference sequence). The CDR3, as DNA: TGTGCCAGCAGAGAGGGTGCCTATAATTCACCCCTCCACTTT. Its protein is CASREGAYNSPLHF.

The chain has TRBV5-6 and TRBJ2-1, with D unclear. Trimming stripped 0 bases from V and 7 bases from J, with 11 bases between. Germline CDR1 SGHDT, CDR2 YYEEEE. This CDR3 has 14 residues. Here the CDR3 DNA reads TGTGCCAGCAGCTTGGTGGTCCAGAGGAATGAGCAGTTCTTC. Protein sequence: CASSLVVQRNEQFF.

To note about this clonotype: A single base separates this from a much larger clone, so it may be a read error. This sequence joins TRBV6-6 and TRBJ1-4; TRBD1 is a possible D gene (6 bases). CDR1 is MNHNY, CDR2 SVGAGI, per germline (reference sequence). The CDR3 runs to 14 residues. CDR3 nucleotide sequence: TGTGTCAGCAGCAGGGGTACAACTAATGAAAAACTGTTTTTT. Translating it yields CVSSRGTTNEKLFF.